This note documents a single T cell receptor beta chain sequence. The antigen is unknown. At one boundary the junction diverges from the germline segment, which might be a read error. The data derive from a study of T cell repertoires in cytomegalovirus infection. Study-wide background: CMV infection together with matching HLA type was indicated by public TCR beta signatures. Study results and caveats: Dominating the ex vivo response were TCR beta clonotypes that were CMV-specific and HLA-C-restricted. Using cumulative public TCR beta family frequency, the authors identified those who carried CMV together with the relevant HLA.

This CDR3 has 13 residues. Germline CDR1 and CDR2: MNHEY and SVGAGI. One entry per CDR3 protein, called by TCRdb with MiXCR from the reads. The data contain around 300,000 distinct CDR3 sequences, 9% to 9.5% of them singletons. This chain uses TRBV6-5 with TRBJ2-2; D ambiguous. The source is a human donor in good health (CMV status not recorded). Some clones in this sample may be carry-over from other donors' samples. Sequenced material: PBMCs. CDR3 protein: CASSYGNNGELFF. Written as DNA, the CDR3 is TGTGCCAGCAGTTACGGGAACAACGGGGAGCTGTTTTTT.